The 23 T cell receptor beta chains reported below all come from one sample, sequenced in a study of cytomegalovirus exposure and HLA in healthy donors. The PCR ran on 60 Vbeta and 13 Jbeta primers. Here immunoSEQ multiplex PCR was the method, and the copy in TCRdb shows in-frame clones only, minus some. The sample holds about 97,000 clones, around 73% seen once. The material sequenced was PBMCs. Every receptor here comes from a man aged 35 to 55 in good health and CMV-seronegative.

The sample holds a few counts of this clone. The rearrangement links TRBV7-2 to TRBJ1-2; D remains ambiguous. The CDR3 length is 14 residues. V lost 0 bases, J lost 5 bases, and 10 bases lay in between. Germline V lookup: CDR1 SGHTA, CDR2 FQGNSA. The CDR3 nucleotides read TGTGCCAGCAGCTTAGCGATACAGCAGTATGGCTACACCTTC. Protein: CASSLAIQQYGYTF.

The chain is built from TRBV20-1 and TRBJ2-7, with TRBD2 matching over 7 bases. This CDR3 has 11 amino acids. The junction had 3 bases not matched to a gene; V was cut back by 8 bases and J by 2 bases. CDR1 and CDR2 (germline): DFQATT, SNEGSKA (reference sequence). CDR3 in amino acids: CSWGGAYEQYF. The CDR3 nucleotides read TGCAGTTGGGGGGGAGCCTACGAGCAGTACTTC.

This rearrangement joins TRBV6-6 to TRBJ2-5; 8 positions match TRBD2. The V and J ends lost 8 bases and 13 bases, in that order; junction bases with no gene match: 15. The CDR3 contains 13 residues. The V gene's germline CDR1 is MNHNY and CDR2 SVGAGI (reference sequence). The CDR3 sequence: CASGRTSSMSPYF. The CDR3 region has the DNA TGTGCCAGCGGGCGGACTAGCTCCATGTCGCCGTACTTC.

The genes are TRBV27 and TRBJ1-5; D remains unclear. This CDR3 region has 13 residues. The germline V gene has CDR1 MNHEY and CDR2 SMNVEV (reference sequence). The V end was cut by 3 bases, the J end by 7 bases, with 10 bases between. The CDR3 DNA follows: TGTGCCAGCAGTTTTCGGGGAGAGCAGCCCCAGCATTTT. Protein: CASSFRGEQPQHF.

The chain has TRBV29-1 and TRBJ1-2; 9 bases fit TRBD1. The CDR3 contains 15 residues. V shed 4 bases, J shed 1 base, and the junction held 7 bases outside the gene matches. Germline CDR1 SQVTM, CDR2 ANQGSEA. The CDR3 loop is CSVGIPGQGNYGYTF. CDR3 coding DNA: TGCAGCGTTGGAATCCCGGGACAGGGTAACTATGGCTACACCTTC.

CDR3 nucleotides: TGCGCCAGCAGCTGGGGGTTACTCAGGGGGCGCGTCACTGAAGCTTTCTTT. The encoded protein is CASSWGLLRGRVTEAFF. The V gene is TRBV5-1, the J gene TRBJ1-1; TRBD1 matches at 8 bases. Germline CDR1 and CDR2: SGHRS and YFSETQ. V was clipped by 3 bases and J by 4 bases; unmatched bases: 14. The CDR3 totals 17 residues.

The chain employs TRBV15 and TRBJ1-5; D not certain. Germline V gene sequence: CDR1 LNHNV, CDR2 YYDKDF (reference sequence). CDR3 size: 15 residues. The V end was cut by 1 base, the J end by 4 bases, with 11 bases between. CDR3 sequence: CATSRALGMNQPQHF. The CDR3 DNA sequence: TGTGCCACCAGCAGAGCACTCGGGATGAATCAGCCCCAGCATTTT.

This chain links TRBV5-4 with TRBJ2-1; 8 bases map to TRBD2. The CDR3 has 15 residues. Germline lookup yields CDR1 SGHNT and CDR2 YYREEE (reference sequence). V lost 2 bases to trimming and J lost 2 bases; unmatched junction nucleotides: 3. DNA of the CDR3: TGTGCCAGCAGCTTACGGGGGGGAACCTACAATGAGCAGTTCTTC. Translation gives CASSLRGGTYNEQFF.

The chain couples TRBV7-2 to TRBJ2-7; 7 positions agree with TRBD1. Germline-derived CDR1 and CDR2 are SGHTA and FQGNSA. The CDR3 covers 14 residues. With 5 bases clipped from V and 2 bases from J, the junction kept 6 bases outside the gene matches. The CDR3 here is CASSPRQGAYEQYF. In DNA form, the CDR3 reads TGTGCCAGCAGCCCACGACAGGGAGCCTACGAGCAGTACTTC.

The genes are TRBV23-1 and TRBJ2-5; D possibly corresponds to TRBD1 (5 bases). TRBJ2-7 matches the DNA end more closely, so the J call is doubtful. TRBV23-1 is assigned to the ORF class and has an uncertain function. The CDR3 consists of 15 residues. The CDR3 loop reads CASTQPGLGSYEQYF. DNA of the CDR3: TGCGCCAGCACTCAGCCAGGGTTAGGCTCCTACGAGCAGTACTTC.

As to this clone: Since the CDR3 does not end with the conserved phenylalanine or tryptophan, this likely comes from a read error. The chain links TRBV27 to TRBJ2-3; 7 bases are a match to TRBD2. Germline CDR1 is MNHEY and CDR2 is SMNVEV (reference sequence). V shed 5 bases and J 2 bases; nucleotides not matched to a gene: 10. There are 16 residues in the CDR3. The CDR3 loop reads CASSPSAGETTDTQYV. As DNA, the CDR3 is TGTGCCAGCAGTCCCTCGGCGGGGGAAACCACAGATACGCAGTATGTT.

CDR3: CASSLGGQGGTEAFF. Here the CDR3 DNA reads TGTGCCAGCAGCTTAGGTGGACAGGGTGGGACTGAAGCTTTCTTT. The chain joins TRBV13 to TRBJ1-1; 8 bases line up with TRBD1. Germline CDR1 is PRHDT and CDR2 is FYEKMQ (reference sequence). V shed 0 bases and J 5 bases; nucleotides not matched to a gene: 5. The CDR3 is 15 residues long.

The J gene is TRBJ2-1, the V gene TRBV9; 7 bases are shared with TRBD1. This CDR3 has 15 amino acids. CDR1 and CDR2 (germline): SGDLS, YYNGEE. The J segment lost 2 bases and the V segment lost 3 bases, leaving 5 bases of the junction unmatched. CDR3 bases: TGTGCCAGCAGCGCCCGGACAGGTCCCTACAATGAGCAGTTCTTC. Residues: CASSARTGPYNEQFF.

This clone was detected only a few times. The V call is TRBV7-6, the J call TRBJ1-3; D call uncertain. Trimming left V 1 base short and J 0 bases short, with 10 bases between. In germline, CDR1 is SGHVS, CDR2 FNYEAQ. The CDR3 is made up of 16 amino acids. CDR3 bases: TGTGCCAGCAGCTTAGTTGAGGAGAACTCTGGAAACACCATATATTTT. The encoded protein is CASSLVEENSGNTIYF.

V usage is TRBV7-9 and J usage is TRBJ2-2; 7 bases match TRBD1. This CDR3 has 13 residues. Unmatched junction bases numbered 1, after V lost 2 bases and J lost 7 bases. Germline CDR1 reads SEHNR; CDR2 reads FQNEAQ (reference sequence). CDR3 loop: CASSLQGVGELFF. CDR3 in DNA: TGTGCCAGCAGCTTACAGGGGGTCGGGGAGCTGTTTTTT. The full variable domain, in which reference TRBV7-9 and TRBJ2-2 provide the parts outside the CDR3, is DTGVSQNPRHKITKRGQNVTFRCDPISEHNRLYWYRQTLGQGPEFLTYFQNEAQLEKSRLLSDRFSAERPKGSFSTLEIQRTEQGDSAMYLCASSLQGVGELFFGEGSRLTVL.

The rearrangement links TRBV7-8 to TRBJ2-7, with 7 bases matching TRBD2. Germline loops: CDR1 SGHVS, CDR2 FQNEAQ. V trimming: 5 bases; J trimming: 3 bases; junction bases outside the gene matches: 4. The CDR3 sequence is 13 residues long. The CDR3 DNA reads TGTGCCAGCAGCCCTGGGGGGGGCTACGAGCAGTACTTC. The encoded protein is CASSPGGGYEQYF. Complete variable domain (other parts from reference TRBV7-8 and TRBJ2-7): GAGVSQSPRYKVAKRGQDVALRCDPISGHVSLFWYQQALGQGPEFLTYFQNEAQLDKSGLPSDRFFAERPEGSVSTLKIQRTQQEDSAVYLCASSPGGGYEQYFGPGTRLTVT.

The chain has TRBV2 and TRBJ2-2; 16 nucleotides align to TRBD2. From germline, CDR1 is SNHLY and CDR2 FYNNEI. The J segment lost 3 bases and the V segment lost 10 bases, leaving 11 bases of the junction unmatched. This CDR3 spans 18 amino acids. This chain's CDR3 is CATHPPGLAGGHTGELFF. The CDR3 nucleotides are TGTGCCACCCACCCACCGGGACTAGCGGGGGGGCACACCGGGGAGCTGTTTTTT.

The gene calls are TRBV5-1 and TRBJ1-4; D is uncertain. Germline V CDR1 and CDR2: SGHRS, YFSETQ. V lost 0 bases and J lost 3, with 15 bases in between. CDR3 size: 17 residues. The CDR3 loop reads CASSLEGGGRANEKLFF. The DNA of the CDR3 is TGCGCCAGCAGCTTGGAGGGCGGAGGTAGGGCTAATGAAAAACTGTTTTTT. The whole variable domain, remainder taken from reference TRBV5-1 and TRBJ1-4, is KAGVTQTPRYLIKTRGQQVTLSCSPISGHRSVSWYQQTPGQGLQFLFEYFSETQRNKGNFPGRFSGRQFSNSRSEMNVSTLELGDSALYLCASSLEGGGRANEKLFFGSGTQLSVL.

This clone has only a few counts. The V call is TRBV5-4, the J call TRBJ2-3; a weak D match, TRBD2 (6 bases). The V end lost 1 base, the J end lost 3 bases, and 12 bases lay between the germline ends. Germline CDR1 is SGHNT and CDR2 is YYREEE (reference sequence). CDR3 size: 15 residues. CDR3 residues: CASSLSGGRTDTQYF. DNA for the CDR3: TGTGCCAGCAGCTTGTCCGGGGGTAGGACAGATACGCAGTATTTT.

Here the CDR3 reads CASSLSWEEDGYTF. CDR3 DNA: TGTGCCAGCAGCTTGTCCTGGGAGGAGGATGGCTACACCTTC. This chain links TRBV5-4 with TRBJ1-2; no clear D gene. V lost 1 base to trimming and J lost 6 bases, with 13 bases between them. CDR1 is SGHNT and CDR2 is YYREEE in the germline V gene (reference sequence). The CDR3 sequence is 14 residues long.

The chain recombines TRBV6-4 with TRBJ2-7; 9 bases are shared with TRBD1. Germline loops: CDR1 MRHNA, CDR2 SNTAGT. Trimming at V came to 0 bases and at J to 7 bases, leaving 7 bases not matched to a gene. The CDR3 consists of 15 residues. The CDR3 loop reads CASSDSGQGRYEQYF. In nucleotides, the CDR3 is TGTGCCAGCAGTGACTCTGGACAGGGGAGATATGAGCAGTACTTC.

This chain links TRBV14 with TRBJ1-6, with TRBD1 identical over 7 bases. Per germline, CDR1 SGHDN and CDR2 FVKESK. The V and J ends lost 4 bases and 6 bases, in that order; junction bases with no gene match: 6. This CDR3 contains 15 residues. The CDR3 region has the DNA TGTGCCAGCAGCCCCCGCTGGGACAGTAATTCACCCCTCCACTTT. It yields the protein CASSPRWDSNSPLHF. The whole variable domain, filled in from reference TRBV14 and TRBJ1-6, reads EAGVTQFPSHSVIEKGQTVTLRCDPISGHDNLYWYRRVMGKEIKFLLHFVKESKQDESGMPNNRFLAERTGGTYSTLKVQPAELEDSGVYFCASSPRWDSNSPLHFGNGTRLTVT.

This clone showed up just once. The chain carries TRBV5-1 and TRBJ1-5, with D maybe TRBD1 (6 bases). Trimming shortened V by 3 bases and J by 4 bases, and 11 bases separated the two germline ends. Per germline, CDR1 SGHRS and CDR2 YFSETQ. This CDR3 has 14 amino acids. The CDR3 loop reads CASSSGQPNQPQHF. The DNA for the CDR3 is TGCGCCAGCAGCTCCGGACAGCCAAATCAGCCCCAGCATTTT.